This T cell receptor (beta chain) is from a study of T-cell memory formation after mild COVID-19. TCR alpha and TCR beta cDNA libraries carrying sample barcodes and UMIs came from 5'RACE with constant-segment primers. TCRdb passed the 5' RACE reads through MiXCR, listing each CDR3 protein once. The sample holds 450,000 or so distinct CDR3 sequences, approximately 25% seen once. As concerns this clonotype: The antigen is unknown.

Between the trimmed V and J ends, which lost 5 bases and 3 bases, there was a span of 14 bases. The CDR3 loop spans 14 amino acids. Germline values: CDR1 SGHVS, CDR2 FQNEAQ. Study-wide results and caveats: Several responding clones turned up in pre-infection memory, indicating that cross-reactive memory may have taken part. CD4+ contracting clones were found mainly in CM and EM, and CD8+ ones in EMRA.

The receptor comes from an adult woman who had mild COVID-19 (a few samples of this study predate the infection). Cell type and time point are not known. Sequencing was done on a sample of PBMCs or a T cell subset sorted from them (not recorded which). This sequence joins TRBV7-8 and TRBJ2-7; the D gene is possibly TRBD2 (6 bases). The CDR3 protein is CASSHGTDYYEQYF. Written as DNA, the CDR3 is TGTGCCAGCAGCCACGGGACGGACTACTACGAGCAGTACTTC.